This TCR beta chain was identified during a study of blood T cell repertoires in COVID-19. The CDR3 runs 14 residues. Germline V gene data show CDR1 as SGHRS and CDR2 as YFSETQ. V trimming: 5 bases; J trimming: 5 bases; junction bases outside the gene matches: 8. Participants had their cohort set by participant-reported clinical history. Some clones are missing from TCRdb's copy, which holds only in-frame ones; the method was immunoSEQ multiplex PCR. Of 200,000 to 250,000 clones listed, over 80% are singletons. The clonotype was recovered from a woman aged 18-29 years who had recovered from COVID-19. The chain links TRBV5-1 to TRBJ1-1; the match to TRBD1 covers 8 bases. The sequenced sample was PBMCs or T cells enriched from blood (not recorded which). In DNA, the CDR3 is TGCGCCAGCAGTCAGACAGGGGTAGGAACTGAAGCTTTCTTT. Protein sequence: CASSQTGVGTEAFF.